This record looks at one T cell receptor beta chain sequence and its context. This entry comes from a study of blood T cell repertoires in COVID-19. Across the study: Researchers got acute and convalescent COVID-19 samples from the United States, Italy and Spain. Sources were T cells, B-cell-depleted T cells, or PBMCs; the material itself was cDNA or gDNA.

The germline V gene has CDR1 SNHLY and CDR2 FYNNEI. The CDR3 is 15 residues long. Trimming pared 4 bases from V and 4 bases from J, leaving 16 bases between. Study processing details: Reference gene primer amplification yielded estimated nucleated cell counts. Using immunoSEQ multiplex PCR, the repertoire was profiled, and TCRdb retains in-frame clones only, with some absent. That table is the source of V, J and clone size, and D and trimming were worked out from the DNA. The repertoire holds approximately 200,000 clones, 80% to 85% seen once, with less than 6.5% in the top ten. Sequenced sample: peripheral blood. This TCR was recovered from a woman between 55 and 75 years old who had recovered from COVID-19. This chain connects TRBV2 to TRBJ2-5, with D perhaps matching TRBD2 (7 bases). CDR3 loop: CASSGRRGGSETQYF. Here the CDR3 DNA reads TGTGCCAGCAGTGGCCGGAGGGGGGGTTCAGAGACCCAGTACTTC.